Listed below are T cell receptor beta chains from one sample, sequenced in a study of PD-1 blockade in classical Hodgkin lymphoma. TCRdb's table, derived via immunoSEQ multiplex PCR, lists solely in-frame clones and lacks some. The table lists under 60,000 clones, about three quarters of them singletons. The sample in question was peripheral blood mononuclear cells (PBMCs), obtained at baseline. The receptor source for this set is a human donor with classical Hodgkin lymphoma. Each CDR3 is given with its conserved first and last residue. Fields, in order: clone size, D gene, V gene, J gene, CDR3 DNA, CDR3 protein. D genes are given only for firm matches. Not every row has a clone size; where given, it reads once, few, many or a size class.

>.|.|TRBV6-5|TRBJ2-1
TGTGCCAGCAGCCTGGGACATGAGCAGTTCTTC
CASSLGHEQFF
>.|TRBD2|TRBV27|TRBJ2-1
TGTGCCAGCAGTTCCGCGGGGGGCCGGTACAATGAGCAGTTCTTC
CASSSAGGRYNEQFF
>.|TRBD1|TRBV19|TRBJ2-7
TGTGCCAGCAAGGGGGCGGGCGAGCAGTACTTC
CASKGAGEQYF
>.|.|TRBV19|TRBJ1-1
TGTGCCAGTAGTATAGTGACAGGTGGCACTGAAGCTTTCTTT
CASSIVTGGTEAFF
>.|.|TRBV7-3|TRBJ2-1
TGTGCCAGCAGCTCACAATCGGGCTCCTACAATGAGCAGTTCTTC
CASSSQSGSYNEQFF
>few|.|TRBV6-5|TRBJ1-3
TGTGCCAGCAGTTACTCGACTGGAAGTGGAAACACCATATATTTT
CASSYSTGSGNTIYF
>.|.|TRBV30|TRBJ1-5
TGTGCCTCAGCCGACGGACTCAATCAGCCCCAGCATTTT
CASADGLNQPQHF
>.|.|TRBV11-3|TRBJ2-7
TGTGCCAGCAGCCAGACAGGAGGTGCCTACGAGCAGTACTTC
CASSQTGGAYEQYF
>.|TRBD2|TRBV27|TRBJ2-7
TGTGCCAGCAGCGCTCGACTAGCGTTGTACGAGCAGTACTTC
CASSARLALYEQYF
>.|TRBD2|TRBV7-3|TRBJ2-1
TGTGCCAGCAGCTTAAATGTTGGAGCTATGGGAGGGAATGAGCAGTTCTTC
CASSLNVGAMGGNEQFF